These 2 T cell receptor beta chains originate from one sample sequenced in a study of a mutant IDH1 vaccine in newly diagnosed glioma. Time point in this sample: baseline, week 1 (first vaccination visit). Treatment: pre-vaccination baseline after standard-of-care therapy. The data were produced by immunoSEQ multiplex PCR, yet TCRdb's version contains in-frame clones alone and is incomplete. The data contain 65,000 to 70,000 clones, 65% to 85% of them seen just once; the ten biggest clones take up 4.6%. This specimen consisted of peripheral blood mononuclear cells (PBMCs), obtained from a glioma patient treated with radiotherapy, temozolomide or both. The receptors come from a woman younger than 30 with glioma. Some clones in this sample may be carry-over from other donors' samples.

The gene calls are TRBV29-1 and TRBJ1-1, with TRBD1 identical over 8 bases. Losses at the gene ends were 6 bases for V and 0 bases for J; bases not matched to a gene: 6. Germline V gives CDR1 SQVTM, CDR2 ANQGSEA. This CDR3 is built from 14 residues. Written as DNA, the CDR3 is TGCAGCGTAGTCAGGGGGCTGGTGAACACTGAAGCTTTCTTT. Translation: CSVVRGLVNTEAFF.

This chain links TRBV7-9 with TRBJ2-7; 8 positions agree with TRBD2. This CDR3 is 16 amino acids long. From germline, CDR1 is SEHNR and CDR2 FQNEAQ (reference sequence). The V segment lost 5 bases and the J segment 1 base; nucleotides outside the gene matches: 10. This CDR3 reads CASSPPGLGHSYEQYF. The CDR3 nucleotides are TGTGCCAGCAGCCCTCCGGGACTAGGGCATTCCTACGAGCAGTACTTC.